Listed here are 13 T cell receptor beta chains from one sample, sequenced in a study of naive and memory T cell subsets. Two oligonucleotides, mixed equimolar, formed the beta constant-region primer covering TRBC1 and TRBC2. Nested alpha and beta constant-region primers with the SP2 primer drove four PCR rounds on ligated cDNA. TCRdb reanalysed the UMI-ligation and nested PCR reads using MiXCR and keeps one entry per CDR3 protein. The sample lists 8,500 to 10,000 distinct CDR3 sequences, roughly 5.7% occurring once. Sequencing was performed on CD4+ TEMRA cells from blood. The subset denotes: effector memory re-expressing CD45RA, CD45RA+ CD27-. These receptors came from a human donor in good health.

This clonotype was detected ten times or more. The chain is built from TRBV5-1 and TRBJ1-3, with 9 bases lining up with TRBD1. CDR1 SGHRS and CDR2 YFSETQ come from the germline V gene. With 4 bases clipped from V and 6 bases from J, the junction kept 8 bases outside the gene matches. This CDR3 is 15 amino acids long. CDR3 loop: CASSRPGQGQNTIYF. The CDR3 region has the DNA TGCGCCAGCAGCCGCCCCGGACAGGGGCAAAACACCATATATTTT.

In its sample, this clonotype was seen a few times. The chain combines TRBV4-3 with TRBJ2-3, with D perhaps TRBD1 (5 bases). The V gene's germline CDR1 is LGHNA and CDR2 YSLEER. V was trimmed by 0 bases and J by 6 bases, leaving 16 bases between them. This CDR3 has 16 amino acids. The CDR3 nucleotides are TGCGCCAGCAGCCAAGATTCAGGGTTTTATGCCGATACGCAGTATTTT. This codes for CASSQDSGFYADTQYF.

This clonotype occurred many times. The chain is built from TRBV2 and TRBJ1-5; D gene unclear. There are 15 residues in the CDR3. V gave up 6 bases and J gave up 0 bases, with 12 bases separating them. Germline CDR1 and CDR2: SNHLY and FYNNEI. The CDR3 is CASSEDGLSNQPQHF. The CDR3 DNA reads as TGTGCCAGCAGCGAGGACGGACTTAGCAATCAGCCCCAGCATTTT.

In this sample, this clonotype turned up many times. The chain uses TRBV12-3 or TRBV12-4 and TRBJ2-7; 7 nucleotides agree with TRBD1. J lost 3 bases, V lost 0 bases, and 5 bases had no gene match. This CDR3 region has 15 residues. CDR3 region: CASSLASQGRYEQYF. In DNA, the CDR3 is TGTGCCAGCAGTTTAGCGTCACAGGGGCGCTACGAGCAGTACTTC.

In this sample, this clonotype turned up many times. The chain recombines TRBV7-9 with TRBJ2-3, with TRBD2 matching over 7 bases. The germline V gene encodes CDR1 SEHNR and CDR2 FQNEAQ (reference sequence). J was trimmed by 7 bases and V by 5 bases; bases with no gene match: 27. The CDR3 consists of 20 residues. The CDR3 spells CASSQAIFSPRLADENTQYF. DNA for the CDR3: TGTGCCAGCAGCCAAGCCATTTTTTCCCCCCGGCTAGCGGATGAAAATACGCAGTATTTT.

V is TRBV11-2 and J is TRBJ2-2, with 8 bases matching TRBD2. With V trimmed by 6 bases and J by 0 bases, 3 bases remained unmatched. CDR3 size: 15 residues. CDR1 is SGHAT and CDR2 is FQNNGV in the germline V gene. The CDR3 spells CASRPGLANTGELFF. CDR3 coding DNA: TGTGCCAGCAGGCCGGGACTAGCGAACACCGGGGAGCTGTTTTTT.

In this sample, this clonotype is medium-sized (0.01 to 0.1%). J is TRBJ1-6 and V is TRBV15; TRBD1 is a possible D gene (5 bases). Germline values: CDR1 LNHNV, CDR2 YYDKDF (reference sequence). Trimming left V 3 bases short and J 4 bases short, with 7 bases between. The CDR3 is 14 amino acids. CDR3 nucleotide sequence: TGTGCCACCAGCAGGACAGCTTATAATTCACCCCTCCACTTT. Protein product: CATSRTAYNSPLHF. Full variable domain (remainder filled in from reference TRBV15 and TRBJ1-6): DAMVIQNPRYQVTQFGKPVTLSCSQTLNHNVMYWYQQKSSQAPKLLFHYYDKDFNNEADTPDNFQSRRPNTSFCFLDIRSPGLGDTAMYLCATSRTAYNSPLHFGNGTRLTVT.

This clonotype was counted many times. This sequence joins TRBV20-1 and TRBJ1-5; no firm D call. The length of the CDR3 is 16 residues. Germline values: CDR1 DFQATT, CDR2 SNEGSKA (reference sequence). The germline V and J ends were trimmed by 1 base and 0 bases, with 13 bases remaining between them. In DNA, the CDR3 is TGCAGTGCTAGAGCATGGACGAGTAATAGCAATCAGCCCCAGCATTTT. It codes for CSARAWTSNSNQPQHF.

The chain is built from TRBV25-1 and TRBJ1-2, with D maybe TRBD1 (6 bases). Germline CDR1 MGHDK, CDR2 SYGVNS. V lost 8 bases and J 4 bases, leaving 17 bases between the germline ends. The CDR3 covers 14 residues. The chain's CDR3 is CASCGQTTGYGYTF. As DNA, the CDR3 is TGTGCCAGCTGTGGACAGACCACGGGCTATGGCTACACCTTC.

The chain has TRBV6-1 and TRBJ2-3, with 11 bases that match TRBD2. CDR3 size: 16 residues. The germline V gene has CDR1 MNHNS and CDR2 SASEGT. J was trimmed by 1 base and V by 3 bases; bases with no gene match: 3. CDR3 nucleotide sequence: TGTGCCAGCAGTGACCTAGCGGGAGGAGGCACAGATACGCAGTATTTT. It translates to CASSDLAGGGTDTQYF.

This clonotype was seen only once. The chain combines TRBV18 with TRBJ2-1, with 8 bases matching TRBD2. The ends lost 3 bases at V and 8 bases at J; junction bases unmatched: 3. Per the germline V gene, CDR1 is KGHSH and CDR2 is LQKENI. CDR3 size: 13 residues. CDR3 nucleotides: TGTGCCAGCTCACCTGGACTAGCCGATGAGCAGTTCTTC. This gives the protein CASSPGLADEQFF. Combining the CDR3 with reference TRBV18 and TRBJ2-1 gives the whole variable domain NAGVMQNPRHLVRRRGQEARLRCSPMKGHSHVYWYRQLPEEGLKFMVYLQKENIIDESGMPKERFSAEFPKEGPSILRIQQVVRGDSAAYFCASSPGLADEQFFGPGTRLTVL.

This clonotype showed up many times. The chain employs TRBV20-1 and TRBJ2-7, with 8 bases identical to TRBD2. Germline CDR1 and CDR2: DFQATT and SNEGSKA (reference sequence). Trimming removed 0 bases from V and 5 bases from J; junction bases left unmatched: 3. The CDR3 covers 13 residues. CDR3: CSAREGAGDEQYF. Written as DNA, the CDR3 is TGCAGTGCTAGAGAGGGAGCGGGGGACGAGCAGTACTTC.

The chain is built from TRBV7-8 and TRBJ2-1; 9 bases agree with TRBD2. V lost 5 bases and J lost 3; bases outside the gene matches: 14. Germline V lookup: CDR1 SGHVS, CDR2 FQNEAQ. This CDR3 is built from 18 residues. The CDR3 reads CASSPDSSGRSVYNEQFF. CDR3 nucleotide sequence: TGTGCCAGCAGCCCGGATAGCAGCGGGAGGTCGGTCTACAATGAGCAGTTCTTC.